This entry lists 26 T cell receptor beta chains sequenced from one sample in a study of CD8+CD57+ T cells in acquired aplastic anemia (dated 2018 in TCRdb). Sequencer: Illumina HiSeq 2000. Profiling of TCR beta VDJ combinations and CDR3 sequences used genomic DNA as the template. TCRdb applied fastp at Q25 and MiXCR to the public reads, then kept only in-frame beta chains. Each record represents a unique CDR3 protein, reported with the most common genes and DNA among its rows. The sample includes 100,000 to 120,000 distinct CDR3 sequences, with approximately 49% observed a single time. The biggest ten clones account for 30% to 35% of the sample. The sequencing sample was made of sorted CD4+, CD8+, or CD8+CD57+ T cells (not recorded which) from PBMCs. The receptor source for this set is a human donor in good health, serving as a control.

The sample holds many counts of this clonotype. The V and J genes are TRBV14 and TRBJ2-1; D not resolved. CDR1 is SGHDN and CDR2 is FVKESK in the germline V gene. The CDR3 loop spans 12 amino acids. V dropped 0 bases and J dropped 8 bases, with 5 bases sitting between them. The CDR3: CASSQDPYEQFF. The CDR3 nucleotides are TGTGCCAGCAGCCAAGATCCCTATGAGCAGTTCTTC.

This clonotype has just a few counts. The CDR3 bases are TGTGCCAGCAGCTCTAGTGGGTGGACAGGGTACACTGAAGCTTTCTTT. Amino acid sequence: CASSSSGWTGYTEAFF. The chain couples TRBV11-2 to TRBJ1-1, with 8 positions matching TRBD1. Per germline, CDR1 SGHAT and CDR2 FQNNGV. This CDR3 has 16 residues. V lost 4 bases, J lost 3 bases, and 10 bases stayed unmatched.

This rearrangement joins TRBV15 to TRBJ2-7; TRBD1 might be the D (6 bases). The CDR3 covers 14 residues. Germline V gene lookup returns CDR1 LNHNV and CDR2 YYDKDF (reference sequence). Trimming stripped 2 bases from V and 5 bases from J, with 13 bases between. CDR3 sequence (DNA): TGTGCCACCAGCAGATCACAGGGATACCACGAGCAGTACTTC. Protein sequence: CATSRSQGYHEQYF.

Ten or more counts support this clonotype. This chain uses TRBV20-1 with TRBJ2-1; 8 bases are shared with TRBD2. The CDR3 has 15 amino acids. In germline, CDR1 is DFQATT, CDR2 SNEGSKA (reference sequence). The ends lost 4 bases at V and 3 bases at J; junction bases unmatched: 8. This chain's CDR3 is CSATTVAGLYNEQFF. CDR3 DNA: TGCAGTGCTACCACAGTAGCGGGACTCTACAATGAGCAGTTCTTC.

This chain uses TRBV10-3 with TRBJ1-5, with TRBD1 matching over 9 bases. CDR1 ENHRY and CDR2 SYGVKD come from the germline V gene. CDR3 size: 15 residues. Trimming removed 2 bases from V and 6 bases from J; junction bases left unmatched: 5. CDR3: CAISEGTGSSQPQHF. As DNA, the CDR3 is TGTGCCATCAGTGAGGGGACAGGGTCAAGTCAGCCCCAGCATTTT.

This chain connects TRBV27 to TRBJ1-2; a weak D match, TRBD1 (5 bases). The CDR3 is made up of 12 amino acids. Germline-derived CDR1 and CDR2 are MNHEY and SMNVEV (reference sequence). The V and J ends lost 6 bases and 5 bases respectively, with 10 bases between them. Here the CDR3 reads CASRGTPYGYTF. DNA of the CDR3: TGTGCCAGCAGAGGGACTCCTTATGGCTACACCTTC.

The chain links TRBV29-1 to TRBJ1-2, with TRBD1 identical over 7 bases. J was trimmed by 6 bases and V by 8 bases; bases with no gene match: 12. This CDR3 has 13 amino acids. Germline CDR1 reads SQVTM; CDR2 reads ANQGSEA. The CDR3 coding sequence is TGCAGCTCTGTCGGCCCTCAGGGGGATGGCTACACCTTC. It translates to CSSVGPQGDGYTF.

In regard to this clonotype: At one end the junction does not follow the germline gene, possibly because of a read error. The chain links TRBV2 to TRBJ1-1; D gene ambiguous. CDR3 length: 13 residues. CDR1 and CDR2 from the germline V gene are SNHLY and FYNNEI. The CDR3 coding sequence is TGTGCCAGCAGAGACGATAGGAACACTGTAGCTTTCTTT. Its protein is CASRDDRNTVAFF.

The rearrangement links TRBV20-1 to TRBJ1-2; the D gene is possibly TRBD1 (6 bases). V was shortened by 3 bases and J by 4 bases, with 9 bases between the two germline ends. Germline assignment: CDR1 DFQATT and CDR2 SNEGSKA (reference sequence). The CDR3 covers 12 residues. The CDR3: CSARGAGYGYTF. For the CDR3, the DNA is TGCAGTGCTAGGGGGGCAGGCTATGGCTACACCTTC.

The chain combines TRBV10-3 with TRBJ1-1, with a weak D call TRBD1 (5 bases). The V end lost 10 bases, the J end lost 7 bases, and 25 bases lay between the germline ends. CDR1 and CDR2 (germline): ENHRY, SYGVKD. The CDR3 extends over 15 amino acids. CDR3: CASSYSSGDVGEAFF. In DNA form, the CDR3 reads TGTGCCAGCAGCTACTCTAGCGGGGACGTTGGTGAAGCTTTCTTT.

J is TRBJ2-7 and V is TRBV7-9; 8 nucleotides match TRBD1. The trim removed 5 bases at V and 0 bases at J, leaving 3 bases unmatched. The CDR3 contains 14 residues. Per germline, CDR1 SEHNR and CDR2 FQNEAQ (reference sequence). This CDR3 is CASSLGTGSYEQYF. The CDR3, as DNA: TGTGCCAGCAGCCTCGGGACAGGCTCCTACGAGCAGTACTTC.

V is TRBV5-4 and J is TRBJ1-2, with no clear D. Trimming shortened V by 0 bases and J by 2 bases, and 8 bases separated the two germline ends. Germline V gives CDR1 SGHNT, CDR2 YYREEE (reference sequence). This CDR3 has 14 residues. The CDR3 DNA is TGTGCCAGCAGCTTGGTTCGGAACAACTATGGCTACACCTTC. Translated: CASSLVRNNYGYTF.

This clonotype came up once. J is TRBJ2-5 and V is TRBV10-3, with D hard to call. Trimming took off 10 bases at V and 0 bases at J, with 9 bases between the two ends. The CDR3 has 12 residues. In germline, CDR1 is ENHRY, CDR2 SYGVKD. In DNA form, the CDR3 reads TGTGCCACGACGGATGACCAAGAGACCCAGTACTTC. Its translation: CATTDDQETQYF.

The count of this clonotype is one. This rearrangement joins TRBV25-1 to TRBJ1-1; D is uncertain. Trimming removed 7 bases at V and 5 bases at J, with 14 bases between. From germline, CDR1 is MGHDK and CDR2 SYGVNS. The CDR3 covers 13 residues. The CDR3 spells CASMAGPGTEAFF. The CDR3 region has the DNA TGTGCCAGCATGGCCGGGCCCGGGACTGAAGCTTTCTTT.

This clonotype was seen a single time. The rearrangement links TRBV24-1 to TRBJ2-3, with a tentative D call TRBD2 (5 bases). Trimming took 6 bases from V and 2 from J, leaving 11 bases between them. The CDR3 runs 14 residues. Germline V gives CDR1 KGHDR, CDR2 SFDVKD. CDR3 sequence reads: CATSLSGPTDTQYF. The CDR3, as DNA: TGTGCCACCAGTTTGAGCGGACCCACAGATACGCAGTATTTT.

The chain has TRBV5-1 and TRBJ2-1; possible D gene TRBD2, 5 bases. V lost 4 bases, J lost 5 bases, and 13 bases lay in between. CDR3 size: 14 residues. Germline V gives CDR1 SGHRS, CDR2 YFSETQ. The CDR3 bases are TGCGCCAGCAGCCCGTCGGGGAACCACAATGAGCAGTTCTTC. It yields the protein CASSPSGNHNEQFF.

In the case of this clonotype: A much larger clonotype is one base distant, so this may be a read error. This chain links TRBV4-2 with TRBJ2-1, with 7 bases matching TRBD2. CDR1 is LGHNA and CDR2 is YNFKEQ in the germline V gene. J gave up 6 bases and V 6 bases, and 11 bases lay outside the gene matches. This CDR3 has 15 amino acids. CDR3: CASSSGTNLSNEQFF. The CDR3 DNA is TGTGCCAGCAGTTCCGGGACTAATCTATCCAATGAGCAGTTCTTC.

The chain couples TRBV11-2 to TRBJ2-7, with 9 nucleotides matching TRBD1. V lost 2 bases to trimming and J lost 2 bases; unmatched junction nucleotides: 7. From germline, CDR1 is SGHAT and CDR2 FQNNGV. The CDR3 consists of 16 residues. The CDR3 sequence: CASSLQGTGTTYEQYF. The CDR3 coding sequence is TGTGCCAGCAGCTTACAGGGGACAGGGACCACCTACGAGCAGTACTTC.

This chain connects TRBV7-3 to TRBJ1-3; D is uncertain. The CDR3 has 12 residues. V lost 5 bases, J lost 9 bases, and 11 bases lay in between. The germline gives CDR1 SGHTA, CDR2 FQGTGA. The CDR3 DNA reads as TGTGCCAGCAGCCAAGCAGAGGGCACCATATATTTT. Its translation: CASSQAEGTIYF.

This clonotype appeared many times. V and J are TRBV12-3 or TRBV12-4 and TRBJ2-3; weak D call: TRBD1 (6 bases). V was clipped by 8 bases and J by 6 bases, with 15 bases between them. This CDR3 region has 13 residues. The CDR3 protein is CASGHRVTDTQYF. The CDR3 coding sequence is TGTGCCAGCGGACACAGGGTAACCGATACGCAGTATTTT.

The DNA of the CDR3 is TGTGCCAGCAGCTTGCAGGCGACCTCCTACGAGCAGTACTTC. Amino acids: CASSLQATSYEQYF. This sequence joins TRBV7-8 and TRBJ2-7; D is uncertain. Germline V gene sequence: CDR1 SGHVS, CDR2 FQNEAQ. V was pared by 3 bases and J by 0 bases, with 9 bases between. The CDR3 length is 14 residues. Full variable domain (rest looked up from reference TRBV7-8 and TRBJ2-7): GAGVSQSPRYKVAKRGQDVALRCDPISGHVSLFWYQQALGQGPEFLTYFQNEAQLDKSGLPSDRFFAERPEGSVSTLKIQRTQQEDSAVYLCASSLQATSYEQYFGPGTRLTVT.

This clonotype was recorded many times. The rearrangement uses TRBV4-1 and TRBJ2-5; D call uncertain. Germline V gene lookup returns CDR1 MGHRA and CDR2 YSYEKL. The CDR3 totals 15 residues. V was shortened by 1 base and J by 2 bases, with 11 bases between the two germline ends. This CDR3 reads CASSQVFLPQETQYF. As DNA, the CDR3 is TGCGCCAGCAGCCAAGTGTTTCTTCCGCAAGAGACCCAGTACTTC.

The rearrangement links TRBV9 to TRBJ2-3; 7 positions agree with TRBD2. With 0 bases clipped from V and 6 bases from J, the junction kept 7 bases outside the gene matches. Germline V CDR1 and CDR2: SGDLS, YYNGEE. The CDR3 covers 15 residues. Here the CDR3 reads CASSVGGRGMDTQYF. CDR3 sequence (DNA): TGTGCCAGCAGCGTAGGAGGGCGGGGGATGGATACGCAGTATTTT.

This clonotype was detected many times. The CDR3 loop reads CASSLYAGGPYEQYF. The CDR3 region has the DNA TGTGCCAGCAGCCTTTACGCGGGGGGGCCCTACGAGCAGTACTTC. The J gene is TRBJ2-7, the V gene TRBV14; 9 bases match TRBD2. The length of the CDR3 is 15 residues. CDR1 and CDR2 (germline): SGHDN, FVKESK. Losses at the gene ends were 4 bases for V and 2 bases for J; bases not matched to a gene: 6.

In this sample, this clonotype turned up many times. The genes are TRBV15 and TRBJ1-2, with 7 nucleotides matching TRBD1. The junction had 20 bases not matched to a gene; V was cut back by 5 bases and J by 5 bases. The CDR3 runs to 18 residues. Germline CDR1 and CDR2: LNHNV and YYDKDF (reference sequence). The CDR3 DNA is TGTGCCACCAGCGATAAATGGGACAGCGGTCCGGACACGTATGGCTACACCTTC. Amino acid sequence: CATSDKWDSGPDTYGYTF.

The rearrangement links TRBV10-3 to TRBJ2-1; the D gene is possibly TRBD2 (5 bases). Trimming shortened V by 6 bases and J by 1 base, and 13 bases separated the two germline ends. The CDR3 runs to 15 residues. Germline V gene data show CDR1 as ENHRY and CDR2 as SYGVKD. CDR3 DNA: TGTGCCATCAGCGCATTGGGAGAGTCCTACAATGAGCAGTTCTTC. Encoded protein: CAISALGESYNEQFF.